The rows below give T cell receptor beta chains drawn from one sample of a study of OX40 agonist ivuxolimab in advanced cancers. Measured with immunoSEQ multiplex PCR; TCRdb has only the in-frame clones, and not every one. Among about 26,000 clones listed, more than 70% were seen once. The material sequenced was CD4+ or CD8+ T cells sorted from blood, taken in a trial of the OX40 agonist ivuxolimab. The receptors shown here come from an adult with an advanced solid tumor such as melanoma, head and neck, liver or kidney cancer. Each CDR3 is given with its conserved first and last residue. The D gene is left open where the match is weak. Clone size is shown for a subset of rows, as once, few, many or a class of expanded clone.

>.|.|TRBJ1-1|TRBV7-9
CASSLEESTEAFF
TGTGCCAGCAGCTTAGAGGAGTCCACTGAAGCTTTCTTT
>.|TRBD1|TRBJ1-3|TRBV9
CASSPPNRDRFNTIYF
TGTGCCAGCAGCCCCCCCAACCGGGACAGATTTAACACCATATATTTT
>.|.|TRBJ1-2|TRBV6-1
CASVPLNYGYTF
TGTGCCAGTGTACCACTAAACTATGGCTACACCTTC
>.|.|TRBJ1-1|TRBV6-5
CASNKKRSWDTEAFF
TGTGCCAGCAACAAAAAAAGGAGTTGGGACACTGAAGCTTTCTTT
>.|.|TRBJ1-5|TRBV6-5
CASSYSPPITGSTQHF
TGTGCCAGCAGTTACTCACCGCCCATTACAGGGAGCACCCAGCATTTT
>.|.|TRBJ1-2|TRBV5-5
CASRRTWQGVDGYTF
TGTGCCAGCCGCCGGACGTGGCAGGGAGTTGATGGCTACACCTTC
>once|TRBD2|TRBJ2-2|TRBV29-1
CSVGFAAGGPLFGELFF
TGCAGCGTTGGATTTGCGGCGGGGGGTCCTCTTTTCGGGGAGCTGTTTTTT
>few|.|TRBJ1-5|TRBV28
CASTPENQPQHF
TGTGCCAGCACCCCCGAGAATCAGCCCCAGCATTTT
>.|.|TRBJ2-5|TRBV5-4
CASSLGLGGGVTETQYF
TGTGCCAGCAGCTTGGGGCTGGGAGGGGGAGTTACAGAGACCCAGTACTTC
>.|.|TRBJ1-2|TRBV12-5
CASGLVHGQTSMGYTF
TGTGCTAGTGGTTTGGTACACGGGCAAACCTCTATGGGCTACACCTTC
>few|TRBD1|TRBJ2-5|TRBV10-1
CASSGQGAGEETQYF
TGCGCCAGCTCGGGACAGGGCGCTGGGGAAGAGACCCAGTACTTC
>.|.|TRBJ2-4|TRBV12-5
CASGLVLSRDSIQYF
TGTGCTAGTGGTTTGGTACTAAGTCGGGATTCCATTCAGTACTTC
>.|.|TRBJ2-7|TRBV6-5
CASSGARGHEQYF
TGTGCCAGCAGTGGGGCCCGAGGGCACGAGCAGTACTTC
>.|.|TRBJ1-1|TRBV19
CASSIGVGPGAAFF
TGTGCCAGTAGTATAGGGGTGGGCCCCGGAGCAGCTTTCTTT
>.|.|TRBJ1-5|TRBV27
CASRNGGGPQHF
TGTGCCAGCAGAAATGGGGGGGGGCCCCAGCATTTT
>once|TRBD1|TRBJ1-2|TRBV15
CATSQSGTAVNYGYTF
TGTGCCACCAGTCAATCTGGGACAGCCGTGAACTATGGCTACACCTTC
>few|TRBD1|TRBJ2-2|TRBV5-1
CASSRDRATGELFF
TGCGCCAGCAGTCGGGACAGGGCGACCGGGGAGCTGTTTTTT
>.|.|TRBJ1-1|TRBV6-5
CASTTNTEAFF
TGTGCCAGCACAACGAACACTGAAGCTTTCTTT
>few|TRBD1|TRBJ1-6|TRBV5-1
CASSTRQGDSPLHF
TGCGCCAGCAGCACCCGACAGGGTGATTCACCCCTCCACTTT
>few|.|TRBJ2-1|TRBV19
CASSMAAEQFF
TGTGCCAGTAGTATGGCAGCCGAGCAGTTCTTC
>.|TRBD1|TRBJ2-3|TRBV7-2
CASSLSRGRSTDTQYF
TGTGCCAGCAGCTTATCCAGGGGGCGAAGCACAGATACGCAGTATTTT
>.|TRBD1|TRBJ1-2|TRBV5-5
CASSLGQGPIYGYTF
TGTGCCAGCAGCTTGGGACAGGGGCCGATCTATGGCTACACCTTC
>.|.|TRBJ1-4|TRBV9
CASSDRAAGNEKLFF
TGTGCCAGCAGCGACCGGGCCGCAGGGAATGAAAAACTGTTTTTT
>.|TRBD2|TRBJ2-5|TRBV4-2
CASSQGSGGRETQYF
TGTGCCAGCAGCCAAGGTAGCGGGGGGAGGGAGACCCAGTACTTC
>.|.|TRBJ2-3|TRBV29-1
CSVEASWEDTQYF
TGCAGCGTTGAAGCTTCGTGGGAAGATACGCAGTATTTT